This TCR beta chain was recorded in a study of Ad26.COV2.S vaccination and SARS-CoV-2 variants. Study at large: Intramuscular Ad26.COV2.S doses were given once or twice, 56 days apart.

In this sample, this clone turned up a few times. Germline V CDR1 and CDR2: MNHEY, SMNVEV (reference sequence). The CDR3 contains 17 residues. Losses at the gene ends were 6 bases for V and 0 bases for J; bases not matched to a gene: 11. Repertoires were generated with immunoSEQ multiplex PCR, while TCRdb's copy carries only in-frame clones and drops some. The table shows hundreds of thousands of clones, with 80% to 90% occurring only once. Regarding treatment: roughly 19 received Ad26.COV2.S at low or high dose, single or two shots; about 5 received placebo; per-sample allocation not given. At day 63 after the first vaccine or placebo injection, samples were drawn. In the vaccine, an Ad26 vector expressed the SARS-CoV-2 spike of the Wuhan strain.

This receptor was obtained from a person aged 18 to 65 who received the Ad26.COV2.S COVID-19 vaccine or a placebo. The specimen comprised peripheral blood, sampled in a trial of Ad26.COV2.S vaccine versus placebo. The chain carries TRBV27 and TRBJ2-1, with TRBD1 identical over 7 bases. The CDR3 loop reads CASRAERGRGSYNEQFF. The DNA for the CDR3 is TGTGCCAGCAGAGCAGAAAGGGGGCGAGGCTCCTACAATGAGCAGTTCTTC.